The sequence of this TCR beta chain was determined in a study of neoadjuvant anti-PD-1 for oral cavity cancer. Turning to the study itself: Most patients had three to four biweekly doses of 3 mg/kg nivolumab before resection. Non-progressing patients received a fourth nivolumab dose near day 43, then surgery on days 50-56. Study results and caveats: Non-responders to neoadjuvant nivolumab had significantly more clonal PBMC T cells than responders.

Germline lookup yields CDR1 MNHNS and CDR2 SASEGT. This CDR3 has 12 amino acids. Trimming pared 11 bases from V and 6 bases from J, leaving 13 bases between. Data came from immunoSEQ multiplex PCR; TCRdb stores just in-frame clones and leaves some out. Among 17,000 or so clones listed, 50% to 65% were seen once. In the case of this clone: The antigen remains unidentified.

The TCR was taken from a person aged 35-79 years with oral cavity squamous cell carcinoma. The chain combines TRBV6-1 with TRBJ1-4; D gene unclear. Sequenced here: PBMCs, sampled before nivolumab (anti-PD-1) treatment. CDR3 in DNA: TGTGCCGCAGGAGGCTATGATGAAAAACTGTTTTTT. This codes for CAAGGYDEKLFF.